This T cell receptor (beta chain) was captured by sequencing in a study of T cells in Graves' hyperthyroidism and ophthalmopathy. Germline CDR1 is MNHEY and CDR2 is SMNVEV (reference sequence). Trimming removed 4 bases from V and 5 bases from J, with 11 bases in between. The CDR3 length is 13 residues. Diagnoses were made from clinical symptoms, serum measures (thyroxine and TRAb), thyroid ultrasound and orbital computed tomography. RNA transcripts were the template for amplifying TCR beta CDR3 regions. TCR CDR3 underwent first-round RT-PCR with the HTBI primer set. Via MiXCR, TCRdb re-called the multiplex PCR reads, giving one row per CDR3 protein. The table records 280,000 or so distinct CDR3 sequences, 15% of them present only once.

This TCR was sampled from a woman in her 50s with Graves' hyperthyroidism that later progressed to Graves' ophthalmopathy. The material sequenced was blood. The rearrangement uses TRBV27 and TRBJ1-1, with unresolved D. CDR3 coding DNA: TGTGCCAGCAGTTCAGGTTGGTGGACTGAAGCTTTCTTT. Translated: CASSSGWWTEAFF.